The clone carrying this TCR beta chain was seen many times. Its specificity is not known. V lost 5 bases to trimming and J lost 0 bases, with 7 bases between them. Germline values: CDR1 DFQATT, CDR2 SNEGSKA (reference sequence). The CDR3 loop spans 13 amino acids. This sample was included in a study of early T cells in non-severe SARS-CoV-2 infection. Across the whole study: With bulk RNA from unsorted whole blood as input, sequencing yielded unpaired chains. Study results and limitations: Missing private and CD4 specificities, VDJdb matching favored anti-spike CD8 responses.

Individual cDNA molecules were tagged with unique molecular identifiers, the study reported. Each CDR3 protein is one row after TCRdb ran MiXCR on the 5' RACE reads. The table lists 97,000 or so distinct CDR3 sequences, around 10% of them singletons. This receptor was obtained from an adult who was a healthcare worker with PCR-confirmed SARS-CoV-2 infection or an uninfected control (not recorded which). Specimen: whole blood, collected at baseline. V and J are TRBV20-1 and TRBJ1-4; D is unclear. CDR3 region: CSALESTNEKLFF. The CDR3, as DNA: TGCAGTGCTCTAGAATCAACTAATGAAAAACTGTTTTTT.